The 30 T cell receptor beta chains below all came from one sample that was sequenced in a study of T cell repertoires in cytomegalovirus infection. TCRdb re-called the reads through MiXCR, storing one row per CDR3 protein. The sample yields a few hundred thousand distinct CDR3 sequences, more than 30% seen once. No antigen has been assigned to these receptors. Here the sequenced sample was cultured PBMCs, taken from culture after CMV antigen stimulation. The receptors were gathered from a human donor in good health (CMV status not recorded). Some clones in this sample may be carry-over from other donors' samples.

This clonotype showed up just once. The CDR3 DNA sequence: TGTGCCAGCAGCTTGATAGGACAGGCCGCTGCTCACACCATATATTTT. Protein product: CASSLIGQAAAHTIYF. The chain recombines TRBV7-6 with TRBJ1-3; 7 nucleotides line up with TRBD1. Germline V gene sequence: CDR1 SGHVS, CDR2 FNYEAQ. This CDR3 spans 16 amino acids. J was trimmed by 8 bases and V by 3 bases; bases with no gene match: 13.

CDR3 nucleotides: TGCGCCAGCAGCCAAGATACTCGGACTAGCTTGTACTTC. Translating gives CASSQDTRTSLYF. The gene calls are TRBV4-3 and TRBJ2-7, with TRBD2 matching 8 bases. With 0 bases clipped from V and 12 bases from J, the junction kept 7 bases outside the gene matches. CDR1 is LGHNA, CDR2 YSLEER, per germline. The CDR3 length is 13 residues.

This chain connects TRBV6-2 or TRBV6-3 to TRBJ2-7, with D possibly being TRBD1 (5 bases). The CDR3 has 15 amino acids. Germline V lookup: CDR1 MNHEY, CDR2 SVGEGT. V was cut by 6 bases and J by 2 bases, with 17 bases left in between. The DNA of the CDR3 is TGTGCCAGCAGATGGGGCGGCAGGCATACCTACGAGCAGTACTTC. Translation: CASRWGGRHTYEQYF.

This clonotype was counted between two and nine times. The J gene is TRBJ2-1, the V gene TRBV7-2; D uncertain. CDR3 length: 13 residues. CDR1 SGHTA and CDR2 FQGNSA come from the germline V gene. Trimming shortened V by 1 base and J by 10 bases, and 11 bases separated the two germline ends. CDR3 sequence reads: CASSLGGLWEQFF. The CDR3 DNA sequence: TGTGCCAGCAGCTTAGGTGGGTTGTGGGAGCAGTTCTTC.

This clonotype has a handful of counts. This chain links TRBV18 with TRBJ1-1, with 7 bases matching TRBD1. Germline CDR1 KGHSH, CDR2 LQKENI. There are 16 residues in the CDR3. Trimming at V came to 1 base and at J to 4 bases, leaving 9 bases not matched to a gene. The CDR3 region has the DNA TGTGCCAGCTCACCACTTCCCAGACAGGGTGGCACTGAAGCTTTCTTT. Translating it yields CASSPLPRQGGTEAFF.

The V gene is TRBV7-6, the J gene TRBJ2-1; D perhaps matches TRBD2 (5 bases). V lost 1 base and J 9 bases, leaving 10 bases between the germline ends. CDR1 and CDR2 (germline): SGHVS, FNYEAQ. This CDR3 is 13 amino acids long. The DNA for the CDR3 is TGTGCCAGCAGCTTAGAGAGCGAGGGTGAGCAGTTCTTC. Protein product: CASSLESEGEQFF.

Only a few counts were recorded for this clonotype. The CDR3: CASRSSGRVYEQYF. CDR3 nucleotides: TGTGCCAGCAGGTCTAGCGGGAGAGTTTACGAGCAGTACTTC. The J gene is TRBJ2-7, the V gene TRBV25-1; 10 bases align to TRBD2. This CDR3 has 14 amino acids. CDR1 is MGHDK, CDR2 SYGVNS, per germline. V shed 6 bases, J shed 4 bases, and the junction held 6 bases outside the gene matches.

The chain couples TRBV5-6 to TRBJ2-1; D is ambiguous. Trimming stripped 0 bases from V and 0 bases from J, with 13 bases between. There are 17 residues in the CDR3. CDR1 is SGHDT, CDR2 YYEEEE, per germline. CDR3 DNA: TGTGCCAGCAGCTTGGCAGAGAGGCATGACTCCTACAATGAGCAGTTCTTC. Amino acids: CASSLAERHDSYNEQFF.

The sample holds many counts of this clonotype. The rearrangement uses TRBV12-3 or TRBV12-4 and TRBJ2-3; 8 bases are shared with TRBD2. CDR3 length equals 15 residues. The trim removed 6 bases at V and 3 bases at J, leaving 8 bases unmatched. This CDR3 is CASSLAGGSTDTQYF. As DNA, the CDR3 is TGTGCCAGCAGCTTGGCGGGAGGAAGTACAGATACGCAGTATTTT.

A remark on this clonotype: One end of the junction fails to match germline, which may point to a read error. The V and J genes are TRBV7-2 and TRBJ1-2; D is ambiguous. CDR1 SGHTA and CDR2 FQGNSA come from the germline V gene. The CDR3 consists of 13 residues. This CDR3 is CASRLGNKRGYTF. CDR3 coding DNA: TGTGCGAGCAGGTTGGGGAACAAGAGGGGCTACACCTTC.

This clonotype has only a few counts. The chain links TRBV4-1 to TRBJ2-1; 9 nucleotides line up with TRBD2. Germline V gives CDR1 MGHRA, CDR2 YSYEKL. The CDR3 covers 19 residues. After removal of 2 bases from V and 2 bases from J, the junction contained 13 bases not matched to a gene. DNA for the CDR3: TGCGCCAGCAGCCAAAGCCCGGGGCTAGCGGGACCACCCTACAATGAGCAGTTCTTC. Translation gives CASSQSPGLAGPPYNEQFF.

This clonotype was seen only once. The rearrangement links TRBV10-3 to TRBJ2-3; no reliable D call. CDR3 length: 13 residues. Deletions cut 4 bases from V and 4 bases from J, with 9 bases between. Germline lookup yields CDR1 ENHRY and CDR2 SYGVKD. In DNA form, the CDR3 reads TGTGCCATCAGTGTCCAGAGCGCAGATACGCAGTATTTT. Its protein product is CAISVQSADTQYF.

The V gene is TRBV28, the J gene TRBJ2-7; 8 bases align to TRBD1. V was pared by 9 bases and J by 0 bases, with 4 bases of the junction left unmatched. The CDR3 extends over 13 amino acids. The V gene's germline CDR1 is MDHEN and CDR2 SYDVKM. The CDR3 loop is CASRQGPSYEQYF. The CDR3 nucleotides read TGTGCCAGTCGACAGGGGCCCTCCTACGAGCAGTACTTC.

Only a few counts were recorded for this clonotype. The chain employs TRBV10-3 and TRBJ2-1; D gene unclear. The CDR3 consists of 12 residues. Looked up from germline, CDR1 is ENHRY and CDR2 is SYGVKD. The V gene lost 2 bases and the J gene lost 13 bases, with 12 bases spanning the gap. CDR3 DNA: TGTGCCATCAGTGAGCCCGACTTAAAACAGTTCTTC. It encodes CAISEPDLKQFF.

This clonotype was picked up many times. CDR3 nucleotides: TGTGCCAGCAGCACAGCGGGAGGGAGTGGCACAGATACGCAGTATTTT. Translating gives CASSTAGGSGTDTQYF. The rearrangement joins TRBV7-2 to TRBJ2-3; TRBD2 agrees at 10 bases. V was clipped by 5 bases and J by 1 base; unmatched bases: 6. CDR1 SGHTA and CDR2 FQGNSA come from the germline V gene. CDR3 length equals 16 residues.

The rearrangement uses TRBV12-3 or TRBV12-4 and TRBJ2-5; D gene ambiguous. The CDR3 spans 13 residues. Trimming left V 3 bases short and J 9 bases short, with 14 bases between. The CDR3 DNA follows: TGTGCCAGCAGTTTTCGGCGCCTTGGGGCCCAGTACTTC. Translation: CASSFRRLGAQYF.

This clonotype appeared a few times. The chain joins TRBV4-1 to TRBJ2-1; 11 bases are shared with TRBD2. The J segment lost 7 bases and the V segment lost 2 bases, leaving 10 bases of the junction unmatched. Per the germline V gene, CDR1 is MGHRA and CDR2 is YSYEKL. The CDR3 loop spans 17 amino acids. The CDR3 DNA reads TGCGCCAGCAGCCAAATTTATAGCGGGAGGGCCTGGAATGAGCAGTTCTTC. Amino acids: CASSQIYSGRAWNEQFF.

The chain couples TRBV9 to TRBJ2-2; 8 bases agree with TRBD1. Germline CDR1 SGDLS, CDR2 YYNGEE. CDR3 length equals 18 residues. V was pared by 0 bases and J by 4 bases, with 11 bases of the junction left unmatched. Here the CDR3 reads CASSVGAGGSRGTGELFF. CDR3 in DNA: TGTGCCAGCAGCGTAGGGGCAGGGGGCAGCCGAGGCACCGGGGAGCTGTTTTTT.

This clonotype has just a few counts. This CDR3 is CASSLLGARGTQYF. DNA for the CDR3: TGTGCCAGCAGTCTGCTGGGGGCGCGAGGGACCCAGTACTTC. The gene calls are TRBV6-5 and TRBJ2-5; D is possibly TRBD1 (6 bases). The V gene's germline CDR1 is MNHEY and CDR2 SVGAGI. The CDR3 is 14 residues long. V was shortened by 5 bases and J by 7 bases, with 17 bases between the two germline ends.

This clonotype was observed once. CDR3 sequence reads: CSVGLDLNEQFF. The DNA for the CDR3 is TGCAGCGTCGGACTAGATTTAAATGAGCAGTTCTTC. The chain recombines TRBV29-1 with TRBJ2-1, with 7 bases matching TRBD2. The junction had 6 bases not matched to a gene; V was cut back by 6 bases and J by 7 bases. The CDR3 runs 12 residues. The germline V gene encodes CDR1 SQVTM and CDR2 ANQGSEA.

The chain is built from TRBV2 and TRBJ2-5; possible D gene TRBD1, 5 bases. The V gene's germline CDR1 is SNHLY and CDR2 FYNNEI. Deletions cut 2 bases from V and 4 bases from J, with 11 bases between. CDR3 length: 14 residues. CDR3 DNA sequence: TGTGCCAGCAGTGAAATTCGGCAGGGAGAGACCCAGTACTTC. This encodes CASSEIRQGETQYF.

The J gene is TRBJ1-3, the V gene TRBV4-1, with D hard to call. Germline-derived CDR1 and CDR2 are MGHRA and YSYEKL. The CDR3 length is 16 residues. Trimming took 0 bases from V and 2 from J, leaving 11 bases between them. The CDR3 bases are TGCGCCAGCAGCCAAGATTTTAGTGGGACTGGAAACACCATATATTTT. This translates into CASSQDFSGTGNTIYF.

This clonotype was observed many times. The CDR3 loop reads CASSLRWEGNTIYF. In DNA form, the CDR3 reads TGTGCCAGCAGCTTACGATGGGAGGGCAACACCATATATTTT. The chain has TRBV7-8 and TRBJ1-3; no definite D call. The length of the CDR3 is 14 residues. Germline V gives CDR1 SGHVS, CDR2 FQNEAQ. V lost 2 bases to trimming and J lost 7 bases, with 12 bases between them.

This clonotype was counted between two and nine times. This sequence joins TRBV19 and TRBJ2-1; D gene uncertain. Trimming took off 0 bases at V and 7 bases at J, with 7 bases between the two ends. CDR3 length: 13 residues. The V gene's germline CDR1 is LNHDA and CDR2 SQIVND (reference sequence). The CDR3 DNA reads TGTGCCAGTAGTATAGAGGACGGAAATGAGCAGTTCTTC. This codes for CASSIEDGNEQFF.

J is TRBJ1-1 and V is TRBV15, with D tentatively TRBD1 (6 bases). This CDR3 comprises 13 residues. The germline V gene has CDR1 LNHNV and CDR2 YYDKDF (reference sequence). Trimming pared 4 bases from V and 6 bases from J, leaving 12 bases between. CDR3 nucleotides: TGTGCCACCAGCACAGATAACAGGGCTGAAGCTTTCTTT. Translation gives CATSTDNRAEAFF.

This clonotype has only a few counts. V is TRBV19 and J is TRBJ1-1; D is unclear. V lost 1 base to trimming and J lost 0 bases, with 9 bases between them. This CDR3 is built from 15 residues. Germline V gene lookup returns CDR1 LNHDA and CDR2 SQIVND (reference sequence). For the CDR3, the DNA is TGTGCCAGTAGTATAGTGCCGCCGTTGAACACTGAAGCTTTCTTT. Translation: CASSIVPPLNTEAFF.

This clonotype was detected many times. V and J are TRBV12-3 or TRBV12-4 and TRBJ2-3; no firm D call. This CDR3 has 10 amino acids. Between the trimmed V and J ends, which lost 3 bases and 7 bases, there was a span of 2 bases. CDR3 coding DNA: TGTGCCAGCAGTTTCAATACGCAGTATTTT. Protein: CASSFNTQYF.

This clonotype was counted a few times. The genes are TRBV9 and TRBJ2-1; D might be TRBD2 (6 bases). The CDR3 runs to 14 residues. V lost 2 bases and J lost 5, with 11 bases in between. CDR1 and CDR2 (germline): SGDLS, YYNGEE. CDR3 in DNA: TGTGCCAGCAGCGTTGCTCCTAGCGACAATGAGCAGTTCTTC. Its translation: CASSVAPSDNEQFF. Using reference TRBV9 and TRBJ2-1 for the parts outside the CDR3, the full variable domain is DSGVTQTPKHLITATGQRVTLRCSPRSGDLSVYWYQQSLDQGLQFLIQYYNGEERAKGNILERFSAQQFPDLHSELNLSSLELGDSALYFCASSVAPSDNEQFFGPGTRLTVL.

The chain joins TRBV4-2 to TRBJ2-3, with no clear D. The germline CDR1 and CDR2 sequences are LGHNA and YNFKEQ. The CDR3 is 15 amino acids. With 1 base removed from V and 6 bases from J, the gap between germline ends came to 14 bases. The CDR3 DNA reads as TGTGCCAGCAGCCAAGGCGGTCGGACCCCTGATACGCAGTATTTT. Protein: CASSQGGRTPDTQYF.

The table lists this clonotype with a few counts. The genes are TRBV20-1 and TRBJ2-1; D gene uncertain. This CDR3 spans 18 amino acids. The germline V and J ends were trimmed by 3 bases and 0 bases, with 21 bases remaining between them. Germline V gene sequence: CDR1 DFQATT, CDR2 SNEGSKA (reference sequence). CDR3 amino acids: CSARSGSRAESSYNEQFF. The CDR3 DNA follows: TGCAGTGCTAGGTCCGGCAGCCGCGCCGAAAGCTCCTACAATGAGCAGTTCTTC.